The T cell receptor (beta chain) described here comes from a study of cytomegalovirus exposure and HLA in healthy donors. General study results and limits: Most of the TCR beta V segments (in an earlier analysis) were productive either about 87% or about 30% of the time. In a later analysis, common viral pathogens appeared linked to several of the most significant clusters. The records held CMV serostatus as the only immune exposure information. Later analysis found that TCR beta chains associated with HLA were more clonally expanded than other, equally common chains.

V was trimmed by 5 bases and J by 1 base, leaving 14 bases between them. Germline CDR1 MNHNS, CDR2 SASEGT. The CDR3 loop spans 15 amino acids. Notes on this clone: Its matching antigen is unknown.

The primer mix had 60 Vbeta and 13 Jbeta primers. Sequencing was performed with immunoSEQ multiplex PCR; in TCRdb, only in-frame clones are kept and a portion is missing. The sample lists around 100,000 clones, 50% to 75% occurring once. What was sequenced was PBMCs. V and J are TRBV6-1 and TRBJ1-2; a possible D gene is TRBD1 (6 bases). This clonotype originated in a man aged 30 to 45 in good health and CMV-seronegative. The CDR3: CASSPQGGYNYGYTF. The CDR3, as DNA: TGTGCCAGCAGTCCACAGGGAGGGTATAACTATGGCTACACCTTC.